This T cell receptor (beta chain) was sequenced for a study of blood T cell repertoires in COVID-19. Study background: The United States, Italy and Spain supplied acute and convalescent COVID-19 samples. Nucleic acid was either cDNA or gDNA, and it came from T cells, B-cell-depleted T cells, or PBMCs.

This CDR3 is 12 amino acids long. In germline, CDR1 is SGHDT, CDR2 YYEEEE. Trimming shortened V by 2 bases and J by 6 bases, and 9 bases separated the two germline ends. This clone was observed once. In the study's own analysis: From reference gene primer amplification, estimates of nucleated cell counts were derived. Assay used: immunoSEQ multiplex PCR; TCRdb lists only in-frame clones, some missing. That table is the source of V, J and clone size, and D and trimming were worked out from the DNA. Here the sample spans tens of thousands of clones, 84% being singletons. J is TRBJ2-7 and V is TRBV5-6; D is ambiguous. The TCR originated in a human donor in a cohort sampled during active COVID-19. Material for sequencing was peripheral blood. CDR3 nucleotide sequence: TGTGCCAGCAGCTTTAGTTCCGGCGAGCAGTACTTC. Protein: CASSFSSGEQYF.